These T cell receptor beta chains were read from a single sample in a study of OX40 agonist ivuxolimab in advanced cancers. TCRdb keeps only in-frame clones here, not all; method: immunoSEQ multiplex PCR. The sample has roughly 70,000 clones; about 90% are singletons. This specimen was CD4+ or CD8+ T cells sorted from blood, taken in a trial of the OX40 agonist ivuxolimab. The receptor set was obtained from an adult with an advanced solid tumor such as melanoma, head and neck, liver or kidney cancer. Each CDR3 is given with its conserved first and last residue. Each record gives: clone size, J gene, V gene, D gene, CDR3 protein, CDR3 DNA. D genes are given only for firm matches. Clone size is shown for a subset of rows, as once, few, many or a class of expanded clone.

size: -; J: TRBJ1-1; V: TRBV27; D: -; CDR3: CASSLEGLRTEAFF; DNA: TGTGCCAGCAGTTTGGAGGGGCTTAGGACTGAAGCTTTCTTT
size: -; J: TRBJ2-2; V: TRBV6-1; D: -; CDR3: CASSPGLVGTGELFF; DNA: TGTGCCAGCAGTCCAGGGCTTGTGGGAACCGGGGAGCTGTTTTTT
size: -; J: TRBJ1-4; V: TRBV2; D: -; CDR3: CASLSERTDNEKLFF; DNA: TGTGCCAGCCTAAGCGAAAGGACCGATAATGAAAAACTGTTTTTT
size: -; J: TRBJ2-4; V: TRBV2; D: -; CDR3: CATSRTELAKNIQYF; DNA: TGTGCCACCAGCCGGACCGAACTAGCCAAAAACATTCAGTACTTC
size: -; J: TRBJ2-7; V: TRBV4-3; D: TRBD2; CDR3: CASSQGSSGRGEQYF; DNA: TGCGCCAGCAGCCAAGGTTCTAGCGGGAGGGGCGAGCAGTACTTC
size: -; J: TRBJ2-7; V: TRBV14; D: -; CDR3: CASSLFMREQYEQYF; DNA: TGTGCCAGCAGCCTCTTTATGAGGGAGCAATACGAGCAGTACTTC
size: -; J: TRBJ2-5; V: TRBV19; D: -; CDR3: CATGLRLQPQYF; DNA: TGTGCCACTGGCCTAAGACTTCAGCCCCAGTACTTC
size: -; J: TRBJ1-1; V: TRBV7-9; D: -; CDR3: CASSWTAPDTEAFF; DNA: TGTGCCAGCAGCTGGACGGCCCCGGATACTGAAGCTTTCTTT
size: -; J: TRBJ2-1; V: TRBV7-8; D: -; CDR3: CASSLADEQFF; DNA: TGTGCCAGCAGCTTAGCGGATGAGCAGTTCTTC
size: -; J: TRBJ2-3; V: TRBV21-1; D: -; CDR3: CASSMTGLQADTQYF; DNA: TGTGCCAGCAGCATGACAGGGCTCCAAGCAGATACGCAGTATTTT
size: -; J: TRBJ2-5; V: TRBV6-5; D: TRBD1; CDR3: CASSYSGQAQETQYF; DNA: TGTGCCAGCAGTTACTCGGGACAGGCGCAAGAGACCCAGTACTTC
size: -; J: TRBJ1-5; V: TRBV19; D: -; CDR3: CASSIYSGLNQPQHF; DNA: TGTGCCAGTAGTATATATAGCGGGCTGAATCAGCCCCAGCATTTT
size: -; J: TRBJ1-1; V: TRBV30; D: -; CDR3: CAWSVTSPTEAFF; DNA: TGTGCCTGGAGTGTAACATCCCCCACTGAAGCTTTCTTT
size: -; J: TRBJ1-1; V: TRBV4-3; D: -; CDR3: CASSPDGLLEAFF; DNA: TGCGCCAGCAGCCCCGATGGGCTGCTTGAAGCTTTCTTT
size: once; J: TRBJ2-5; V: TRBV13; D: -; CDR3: CASTFSTDYDDQETQYF; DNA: TGTGCCAGCACCTTTTCAACGGACTACGATGATCAAGAGACCCAGTACTTC
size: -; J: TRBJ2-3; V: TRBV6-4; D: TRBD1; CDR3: CASSGTGDDTDTQYF; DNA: TGTGCCAGCAGTGGGACAGGGGACGACACAGATACGCAGTATTTT
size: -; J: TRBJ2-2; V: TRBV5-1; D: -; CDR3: CASSLGGNTGELFF; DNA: TGCGCCAGCAGCTTGGGAGGAAACACCGGGGAGCTGTTTTTT